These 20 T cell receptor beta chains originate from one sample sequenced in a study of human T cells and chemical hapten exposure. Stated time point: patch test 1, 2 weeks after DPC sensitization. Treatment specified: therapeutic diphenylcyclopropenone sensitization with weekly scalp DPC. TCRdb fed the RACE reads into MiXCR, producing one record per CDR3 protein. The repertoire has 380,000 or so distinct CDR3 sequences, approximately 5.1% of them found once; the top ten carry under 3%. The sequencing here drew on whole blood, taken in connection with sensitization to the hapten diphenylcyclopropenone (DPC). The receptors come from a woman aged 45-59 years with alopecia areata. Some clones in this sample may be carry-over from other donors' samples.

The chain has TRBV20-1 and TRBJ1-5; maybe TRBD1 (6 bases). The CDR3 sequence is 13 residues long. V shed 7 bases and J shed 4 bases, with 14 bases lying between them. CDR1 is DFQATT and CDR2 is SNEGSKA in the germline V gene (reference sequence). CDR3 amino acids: CSVGAGKNQPQHF. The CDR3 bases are TGCAGTGTGGGGGCGGGGAAGAATCAGCCCCAGCATTTT.

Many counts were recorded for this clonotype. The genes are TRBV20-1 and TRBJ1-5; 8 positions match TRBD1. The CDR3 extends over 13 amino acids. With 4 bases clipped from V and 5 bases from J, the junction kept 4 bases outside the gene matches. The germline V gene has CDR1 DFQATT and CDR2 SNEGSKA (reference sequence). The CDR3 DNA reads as TGCAGTGCTAAAACGGACAGGGATCAGCCCCAGCATTTT. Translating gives CSAKTDRDQPQHF.

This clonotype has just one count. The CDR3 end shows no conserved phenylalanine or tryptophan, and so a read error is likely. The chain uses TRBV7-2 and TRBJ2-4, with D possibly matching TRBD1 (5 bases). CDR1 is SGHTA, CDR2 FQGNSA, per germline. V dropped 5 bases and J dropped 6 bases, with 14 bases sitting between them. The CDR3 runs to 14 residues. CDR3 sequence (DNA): TGTGCCAGCAGCGTAAACAGGAACCCAAACATTCAGTACTAC. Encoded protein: CASSVNRNPNIQYY.

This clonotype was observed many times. The CDR3: CASSGGDSSNGQYF. The DNA for the CDR3 is TGTGCCAGCAGCGGAGGTGATTCTTCGAATGGGCAGTATTTT. The chain carries TRBV9 and TRBJ2-3, with D unresolved. Deletions cut 3 bases from V and 11 bases from J, with 19 bases between. The CDR3 has 14 amino acids. Per germline, CDR1 SGDLS and CDR2 YYNGEE.

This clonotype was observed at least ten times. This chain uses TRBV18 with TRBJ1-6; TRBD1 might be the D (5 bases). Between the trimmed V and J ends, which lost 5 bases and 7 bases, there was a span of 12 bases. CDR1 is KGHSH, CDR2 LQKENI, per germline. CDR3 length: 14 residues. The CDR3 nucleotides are TGTGCCAGCTCATCCGGGACCCTAAATTCACCCCTCCACTTT. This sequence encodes CASSSGTLNSPLHF.

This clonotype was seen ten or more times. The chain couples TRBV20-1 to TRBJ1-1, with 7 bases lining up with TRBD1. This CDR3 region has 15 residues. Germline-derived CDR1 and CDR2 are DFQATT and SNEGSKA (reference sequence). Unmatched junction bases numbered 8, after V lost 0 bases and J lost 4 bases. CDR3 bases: TGCAGTGCTAGAGACCGGGACAGCCTCGCCACTGAAGCTTTCTTT. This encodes CSARDRDSLATEAFF.

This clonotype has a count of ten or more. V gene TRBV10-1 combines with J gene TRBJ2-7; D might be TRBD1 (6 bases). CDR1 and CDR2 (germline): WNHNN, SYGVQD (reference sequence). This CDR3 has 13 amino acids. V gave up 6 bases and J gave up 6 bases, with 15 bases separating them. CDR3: CASSPDRQGEQYF. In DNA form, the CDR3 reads TGCGCCAGCAGCCCCGACAGGCAGGGCGAGCAGTACTTC.

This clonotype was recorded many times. CDR3 nucleotide sequence: TGTGCCACCAGTGACCCCCAGACTAGCGGGGCTGATACGCAGTATTTT. It codes for CATSDPQTSGADTQYF. The chain combines TRBV24-1 with TRBJ2-3, with TRBD2 matching over 11 bases. CDR3 length equals 16 residues. Germline CDR1 reads KGHDR; CDR2 reads SFDVKD. V gave up 4 bases and J gave up 6 bases; unmatched junction bases: 8.

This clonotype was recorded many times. The chain's CDR3 is CASSWTGPQETQYF. For the CDR3, the DNA is TGTGCCAGCAGTTGGACAGGCCCTCAAGAGACCCAGTACTTC. The V and J genes are TRBV27 and TRBJ2-5, with 7 bases lining up with TRBD1. CDR3 length equals 14 residues. Germline V gives CDR1 MNHEY, CDR2 SMNVEV (reference sequence). Losses at the gene ends were 4 bases for V and 2 bases for J; bases not matched to a gene: 4.

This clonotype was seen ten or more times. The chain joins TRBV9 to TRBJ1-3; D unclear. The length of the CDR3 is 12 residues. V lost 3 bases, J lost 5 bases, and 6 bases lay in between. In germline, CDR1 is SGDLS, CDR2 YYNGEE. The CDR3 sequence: CASSATRNTIYF. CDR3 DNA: TGTGCCAGCAGCGCGACTCGAAACACCATATATTTT.

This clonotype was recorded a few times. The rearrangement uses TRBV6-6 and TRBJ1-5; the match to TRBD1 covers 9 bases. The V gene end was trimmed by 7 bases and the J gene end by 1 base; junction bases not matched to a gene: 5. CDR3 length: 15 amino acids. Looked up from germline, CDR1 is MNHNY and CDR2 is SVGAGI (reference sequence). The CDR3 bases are TGTGCCAGCATCCTGGACAGGGGCAGCAATCAGCCCCAGCATTTT. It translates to CASILDRGSNQPQHF.

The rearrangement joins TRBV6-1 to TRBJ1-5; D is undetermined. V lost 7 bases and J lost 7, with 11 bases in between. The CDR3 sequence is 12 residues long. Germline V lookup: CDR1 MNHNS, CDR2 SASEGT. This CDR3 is CASKRAGQPQHF. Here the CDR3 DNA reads TGTGCCAGCAAGCGGGCGGGACAGCCCCAGCATTTT.

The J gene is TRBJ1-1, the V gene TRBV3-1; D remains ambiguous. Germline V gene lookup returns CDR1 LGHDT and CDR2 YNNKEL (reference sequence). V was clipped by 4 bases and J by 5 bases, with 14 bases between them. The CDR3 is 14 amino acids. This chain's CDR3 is CASSPTWEGTEAFF. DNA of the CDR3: TGTGCCAGCAGCCCAACCTGGGAAGGGACTGAAGCTTTCTTT.

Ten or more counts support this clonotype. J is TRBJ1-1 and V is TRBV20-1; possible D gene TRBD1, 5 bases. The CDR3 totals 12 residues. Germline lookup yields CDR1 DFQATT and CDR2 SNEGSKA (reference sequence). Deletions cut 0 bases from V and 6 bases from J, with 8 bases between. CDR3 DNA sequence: TGCAGTGCTAGAGATAGAGGGGCTGAAGCTTTCTTT. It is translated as CSARDRGAEAFF.

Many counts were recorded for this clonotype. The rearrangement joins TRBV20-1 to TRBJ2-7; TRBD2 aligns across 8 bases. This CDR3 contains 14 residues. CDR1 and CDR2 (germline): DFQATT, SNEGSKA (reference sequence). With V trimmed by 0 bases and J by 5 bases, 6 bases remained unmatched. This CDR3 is CSARERGRLDEQYF. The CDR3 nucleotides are TGCAGTGCTAGAGAGCGCGGGAGGTTAGACGAGCAGTACTTC.

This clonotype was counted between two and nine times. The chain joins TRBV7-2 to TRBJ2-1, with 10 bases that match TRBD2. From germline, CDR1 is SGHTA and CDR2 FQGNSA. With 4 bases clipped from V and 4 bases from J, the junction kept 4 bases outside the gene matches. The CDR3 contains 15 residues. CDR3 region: CASSSAGGVYNEQFF. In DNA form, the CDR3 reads TGTGCCAGCAGCTCAGCGGGGGGGGTATACAATGAGCAGTTCTTC.

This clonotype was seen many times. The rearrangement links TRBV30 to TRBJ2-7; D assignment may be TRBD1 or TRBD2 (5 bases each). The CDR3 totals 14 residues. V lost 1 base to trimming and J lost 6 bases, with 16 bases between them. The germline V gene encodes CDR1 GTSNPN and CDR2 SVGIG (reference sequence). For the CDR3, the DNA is TGTGCCTGGAGTGGGGTACCCCAGAGGGGCGAGCAGTACTTC. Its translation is CAWSGVPQRGEQYF.

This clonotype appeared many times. The CDR3 region is CASSLPLGGSSYEQYF. CDR3 in DNA: TGTGCCAGCAGTTTACCCCTCGGGGGTAGCTCCTACGAGCAGTACTTC. This chain connects TRBV27 to TRBJ2-7; D is perhaps TRBD2 (6 bases). Germline V gives CDR1 MNHEY, CDR2 SMNVEV (reference sequence). CDR3 length equals 16 residues. Trimming took off 2 bases at V and 0 bases at J, with 14 bases between the two ends.

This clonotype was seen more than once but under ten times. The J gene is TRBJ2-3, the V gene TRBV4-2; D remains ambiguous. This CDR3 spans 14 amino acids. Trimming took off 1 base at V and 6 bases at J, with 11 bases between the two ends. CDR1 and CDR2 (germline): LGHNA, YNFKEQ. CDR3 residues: CASSQGSNADTQYF. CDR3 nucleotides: TGTGCCAGCAGCCAAGGGTCAAATGCGGATACGCAGTATTTT.

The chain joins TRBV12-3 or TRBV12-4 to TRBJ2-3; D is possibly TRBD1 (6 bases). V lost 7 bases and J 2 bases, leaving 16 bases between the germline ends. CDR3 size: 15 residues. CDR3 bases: TGTGCCAGCATCCCAGTGGGGGCTATCACAGATACGCAGTATTTT. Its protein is CASIPVGAITDTQYF.